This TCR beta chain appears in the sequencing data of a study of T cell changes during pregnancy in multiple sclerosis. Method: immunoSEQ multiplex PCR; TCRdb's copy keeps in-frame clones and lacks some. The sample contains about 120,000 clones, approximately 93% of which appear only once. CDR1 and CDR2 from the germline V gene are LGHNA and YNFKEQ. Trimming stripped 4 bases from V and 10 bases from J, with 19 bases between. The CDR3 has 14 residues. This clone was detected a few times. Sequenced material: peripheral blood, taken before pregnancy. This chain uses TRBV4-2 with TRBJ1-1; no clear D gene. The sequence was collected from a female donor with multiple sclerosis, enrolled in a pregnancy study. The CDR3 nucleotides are TGTGCCAGCAGCCCTGTCATCGGCAGACATGGAGCTTTCTTT. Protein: CASSPVIGRHGAFF.